This T cell receptor beta chain is from a study of tumor and adjacent non-tumor tissue in lung cancer. This sample's RNA came from whole unsorted tissue. TCRbeta libraries were built with three rounds of nested PCR, modified from ARM-PCR. MiXCR, run by TCRdb on the multiplex PCR reads, gives a single entry per CDR3 protein. The sample holds about 110,000 distinct CDR3 sequences, approximately 87% seen once. Germline lookup yields CDR1 MDHEN and CDR2 SYDVKM. This CDR3 comprises 15 residues. As to this clonotype: Because the CDR3 is missing its conserved closing phenylalanine or tryptophan, this is likely a read error.

The receptor's source is a man between 70 and 80 years old with non-small cell lung cancer. Sequencing was done on a sample of lung tumor tissue. J is TRBJ2-4 and V is TRBV28; D unclear. The CDR3 reads CISSHFPLAKNIQYS. DNA of the CDR3: TGTATCAGCAGTCACTTTCCTCTAGCCAAAAACATTCAGTACTCC.